This TCR beta chain originates from a study of regulatory T cells in long-lasting Graves disease. Libraries of TCR beta came from iRepertoire HTBI primers plus Arm-PCR of CDR3 regions. TCRdb independently ran MiXCR on the multiplex PCR reads; one entry per CDR3 protein. This sample has about 560,000 distinct CDR3 sequences, with about 16% found just once. This clonotype was recorded many times. Trimming removed 0 bases from V and 6 bases from J, with 15 bases in between. CDR1 SGHAT and CDR2 FQNNGV come from the germline V gene. CDR3 length: 15 residues. Documented time point: newly diagnosed GD, antithyroid drugs for less than 3 months. PBMCs provided the RNA from which the TCR library was made. These sequences were also reported in another study, on T cells in Graves' hyperthyroidism and ophthalmopathy.

The sequencing here drew on peripheral blood mononuclear cells (PBMCs), taken at new diagnosis, from a patient treated with antithyroid drugs. The chain is built from TRBV11-2 and TRBJ2-7, with D possibly TRBD1 on 7 matching bases. The sequence derives from a man aged 18 to 35 with Graves disease. CDR3 protein: CASSLDYRGGIEQYF. The CDR3 coding sequence is TGTGCCAGCAGCTTAGATTACAGGGGAGGTATCGAGCAGTACTTC.